Listed below are T cell receptor beta chains from one sample, sequenced in a study of shared clonotypes between healthy human individuals. Assay: immunoSEQ multiplex PCR; the TCRdb copy retains only in-frame clones and omits some. The sample carries roughly 2,500,000 clones, under 95% recorded once. Material for sequencing was naive CD4+ T cells from PBMCs. Receptor source: a man between 18 and 29 years old in good health. Some clones in this sample may be carry-over from other donors' samples. The conserved cysteine and the conserved F or W are not part of the CDR3 here. Fields, in order: V gene, J gene, CDR3 protein.

v_call: TRBV10-1; j_call: TRBJ2-7; cdr3_aa: ASSESGGPGQGTYEQY
v_call: TRBV19; j_call: TRBJ2-3; cdr3_aa: ASSIERELPDTQY
v_call: TRBV5-1; j_call: TRBJ1-1; cdr3_aa: ASSLAEGGTEAF
v_call: TRBV10-3; j_call: TRBJ2-3; cdr3_aa: ANSPGRDTDTQY
v_call: TRBV6-5; j_call: TRBJ2-1; cdr3_aa: ASSSGWGEQF
v_call: TRBV13; j_call: TRBJ2-1; cdr3_aa: ASSLGSGSLSYNEQF
v_call: TRBV5-4; j_call: TRBJ2-2; cdr3_aa: ASSLGLLNTGELF
v_call: TRBV5-6; j_call: TRBJ2-3; cdr3_aa: ASSRRYSGNTDTQY
v_call: TRBV7-2; j_call: TRBJ1-5; cdr3_aa: ASSLGDQPQH
v_call: TRBV5-1; j_call: TRBJ1-1; cdr3_aa: ASSLSGAITVTF